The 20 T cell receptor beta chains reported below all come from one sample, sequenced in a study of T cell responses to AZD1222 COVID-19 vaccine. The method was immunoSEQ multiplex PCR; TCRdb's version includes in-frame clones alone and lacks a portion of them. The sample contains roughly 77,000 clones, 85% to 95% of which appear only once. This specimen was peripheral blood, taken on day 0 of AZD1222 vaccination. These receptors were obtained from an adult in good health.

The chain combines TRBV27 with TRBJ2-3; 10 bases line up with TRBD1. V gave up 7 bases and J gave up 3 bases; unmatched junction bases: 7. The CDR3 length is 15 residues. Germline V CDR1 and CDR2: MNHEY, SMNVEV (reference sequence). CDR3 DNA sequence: TGTGCCAGCACCCGGGACAGGGGAATGACAGATACGCAGTATTTT. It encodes CASTRDRGMTDTQYF.

In nucleotides, the CDR3 is TGTGCCAGCAGTGAAGAATTGGACAGGGGCTTCACAGATACGCAGTATTTT. Amino acid sequence: CASSEELDRGFTDTQYF. J is TRBJ2-3 and V is TRBV2; 9 nucleotides align to TRBD1. The J segment lost 2 bases and the V segment lost 1 base, leaving 7 bases of the junction unmatched. The CDR3 runs 17 residues. Germline lookup yields CDR1 SNHLY and CDR2 FYNNEI. Supplemented by reference TRBV2 and TRBJ2-3, the full variable domain reads EPEVTQTPSHQVTQMGQEVILRCVPISNHLYFYWYRQILGQKVEFLVSFYNNEISEKSEIFDDQFSVERPDGSNFTLKIRSTKLEDSAMYFCASSEELDRGFTDTQYFGPGTRLTVL.

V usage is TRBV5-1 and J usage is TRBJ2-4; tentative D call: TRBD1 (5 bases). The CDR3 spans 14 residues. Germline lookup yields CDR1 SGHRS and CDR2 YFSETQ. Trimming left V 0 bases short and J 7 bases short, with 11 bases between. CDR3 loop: CASSLEGSDNIQYF. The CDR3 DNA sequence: TGCGCCAGCAGCTTGGAGGGGTCGGATAACATTCAGTACTTC.

In DNA form, the CDR3 reads TGTGCCAGCAGCTCCAGGGGCGACTACTATAATTCACCCCTCCACTTT. Its protein product is CASSSRGDYYNSPLHF. V is TRBV7-9 and J is TRBJ1-6; the D gene is possibly TRBD1 (6 bases). The CDR3 covers 16 residues. V lost 4 bases to trimming and J lost 3 bases, with 13 bases between them. The germline V gene has CDR1 SEHNR and CDR2 FQNEAQ (reference sequence).

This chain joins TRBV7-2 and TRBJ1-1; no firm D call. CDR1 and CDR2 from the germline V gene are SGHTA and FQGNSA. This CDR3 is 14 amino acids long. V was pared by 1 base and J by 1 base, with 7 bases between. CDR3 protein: CASSLVGSNTEAFF. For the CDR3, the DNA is TGTGCCAGCAGCTTAGTGGGGTCGAACACTGAAGCTTTCTTT.

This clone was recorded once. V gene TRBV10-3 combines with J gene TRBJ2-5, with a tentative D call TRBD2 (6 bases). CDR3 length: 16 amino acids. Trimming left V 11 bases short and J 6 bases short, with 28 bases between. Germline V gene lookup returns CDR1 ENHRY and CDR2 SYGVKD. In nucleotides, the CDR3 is TGTGCCGTGCCCACCAGGTGGGGACTTGCGTGGAAGACCCAGTACTTC. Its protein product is CAVPTRWGLAWKTQYF.

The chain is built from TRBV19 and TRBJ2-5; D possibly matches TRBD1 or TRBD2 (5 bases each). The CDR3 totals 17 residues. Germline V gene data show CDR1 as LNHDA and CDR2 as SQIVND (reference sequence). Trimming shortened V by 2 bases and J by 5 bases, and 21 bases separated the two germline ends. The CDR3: CASSIRPRRGSGETQYF. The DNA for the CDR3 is TGTGCCAGTAGTATAAGGCCCAGAAGGGGTTCGGGGGAGACCCAGTACTTC.

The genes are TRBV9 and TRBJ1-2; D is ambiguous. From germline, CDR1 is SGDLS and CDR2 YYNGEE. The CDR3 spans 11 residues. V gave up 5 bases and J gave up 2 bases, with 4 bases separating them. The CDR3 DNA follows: TGTGCCAGCAGGGGAAACTATGGCTACACCTTC. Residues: CASRGNYGYTF.

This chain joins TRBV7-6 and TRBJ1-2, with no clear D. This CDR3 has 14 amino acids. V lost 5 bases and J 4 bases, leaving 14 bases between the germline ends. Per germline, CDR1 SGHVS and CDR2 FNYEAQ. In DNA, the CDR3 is TGTGCCAGCAGCCCCAGTGGTAAAAGCTATGGCTACACCTTC. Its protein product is CASSPSGKSYGYTF.

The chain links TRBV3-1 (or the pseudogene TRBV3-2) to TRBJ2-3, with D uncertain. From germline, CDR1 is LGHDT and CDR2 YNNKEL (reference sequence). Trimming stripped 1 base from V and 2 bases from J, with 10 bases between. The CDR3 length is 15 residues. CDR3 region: CASSQGGGDTDTQYF. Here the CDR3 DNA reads TGTGCCAGCAGCCAAGGAGGCGGAGACACAGATACGCAGTATTTT.

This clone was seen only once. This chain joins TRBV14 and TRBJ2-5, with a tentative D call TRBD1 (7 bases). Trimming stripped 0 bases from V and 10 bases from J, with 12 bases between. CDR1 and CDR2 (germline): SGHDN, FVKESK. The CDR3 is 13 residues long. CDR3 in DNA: TGTGCCAGCAGCCAAGACTGGAGGGACAGCCAGTACTTC. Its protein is CASSQDWRDSQYF.

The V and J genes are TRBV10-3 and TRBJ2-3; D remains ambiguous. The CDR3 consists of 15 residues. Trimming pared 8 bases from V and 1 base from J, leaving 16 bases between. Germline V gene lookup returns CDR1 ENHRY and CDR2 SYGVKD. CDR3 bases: TGTGCCATCGGAGATGAGCATCGGGGCACAGATACGCAGTATTTT. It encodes CAIGDEHRGTDTQYF.

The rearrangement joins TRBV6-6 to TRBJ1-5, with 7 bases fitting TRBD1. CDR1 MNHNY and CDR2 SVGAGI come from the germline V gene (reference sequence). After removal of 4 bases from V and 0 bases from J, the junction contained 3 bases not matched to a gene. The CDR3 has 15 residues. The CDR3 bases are TGTGCCAGCAGTTCGACAGGGACTAGCAATCAGCCCCAGCATTTT. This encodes CASSSTGTSNQPQHF.

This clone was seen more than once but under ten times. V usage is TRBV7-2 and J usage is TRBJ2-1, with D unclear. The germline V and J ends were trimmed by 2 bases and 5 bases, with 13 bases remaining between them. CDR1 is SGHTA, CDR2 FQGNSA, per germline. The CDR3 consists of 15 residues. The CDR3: CASSLTVALNNEQFF. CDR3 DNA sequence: TGTGCCAGCAGCTTAACGGTGGCCCTTAACAATGAGCAGTTCTTC.

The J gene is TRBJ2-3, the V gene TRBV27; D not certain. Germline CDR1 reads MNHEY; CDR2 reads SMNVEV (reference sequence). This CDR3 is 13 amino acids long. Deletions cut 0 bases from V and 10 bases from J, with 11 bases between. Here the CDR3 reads CASSLSVADSQYF. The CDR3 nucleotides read TGTGCCAGCAGTTTATCTGTTGCCGACTCGCAGTATTTT.

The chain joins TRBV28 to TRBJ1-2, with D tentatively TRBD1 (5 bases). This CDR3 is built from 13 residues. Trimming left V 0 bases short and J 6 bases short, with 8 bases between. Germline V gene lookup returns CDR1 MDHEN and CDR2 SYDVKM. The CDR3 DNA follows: TGTGCCAGCAGTTTATGGACAGATCATGGCTACACCTTC. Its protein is CASSLWTDHGYTF.

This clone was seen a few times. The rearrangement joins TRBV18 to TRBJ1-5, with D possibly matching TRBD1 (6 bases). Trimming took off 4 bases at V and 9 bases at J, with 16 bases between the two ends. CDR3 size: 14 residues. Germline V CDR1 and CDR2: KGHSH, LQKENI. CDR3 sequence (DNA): TGTGCCAGCTCACAGGGGGACACCTCGAGGCCCCAGCATTTT. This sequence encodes CASSQGDTSRPQHF.

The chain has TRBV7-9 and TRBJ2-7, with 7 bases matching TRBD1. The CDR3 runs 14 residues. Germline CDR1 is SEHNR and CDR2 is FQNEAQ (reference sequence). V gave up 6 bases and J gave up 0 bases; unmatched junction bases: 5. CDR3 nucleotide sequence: TGTGCCAGCAGGAACAGGGGATCCTCCTACGAGCAGTACTTC. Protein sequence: CASRNRGSSYEQYF.

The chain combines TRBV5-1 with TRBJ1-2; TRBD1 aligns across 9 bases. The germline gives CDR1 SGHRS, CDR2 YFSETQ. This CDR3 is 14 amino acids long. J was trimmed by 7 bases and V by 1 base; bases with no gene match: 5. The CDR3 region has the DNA TGCGCCAGCAGCTTGTTGGGGACAGGGATTGGCTACACCTTC. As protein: CASSLLGTGIGYTF.

This CDR3 reads CASTRELGSYEQYF. The CDR3 coding sequence is TGTGCCAGCACGAGGGAATTGGGGTCCTACGAGCAGTACTTC. This chain connects TRBV2 to TRBJ2-7, with D tentatively TRBD2 (5 bases). V lost 7 bases, J lost 1 base, and 14 bases lay in between. The CDR3 consists of 14 residues. CDR1 is SNHLY, CDR2 FYNNEI, per germline. Together with reference TRBV2 and TRBJ2-7, the CDR3 gives the full variable domain: EPEVTQTPSHQVTQMGQEVILRCVPISNHLYFYWYRQILGQKVEFLVSFYNNEISEKSEIFDDQFSVERPDGSNFTLKIRSTKLEDSAMYFCASTRELGSYEQYFGPGTRLTVT.